These T cell receptor beta chains were read from a single sample in a study of cytomegalovirus exposure and HLA in healthy donors. Method: immunoSEQ multiplex PCR; TCRdb's copy keeps in-frame clones and lacks some. Among fewer than 250,000 clones listed, roughly 85% were seen once. The sample comprised PBMCs. The receptors originated from a woman in her late teens or twenties in good health and CMV-seronegative. Both conserved end residues are part of each CDR3. D genes are given only for firm matches. Only some rows state a clone size, as once, few, many or a class for expanded clones.

NA,NA,TRBJ2-7,TRBV10-3,CAISEAAGVLGYEQYF,TGTGCCATCAGTGAGGCGGCAGGGGTGCTTGGGTACGAGCAGTACTTC
TRBD1,NA,TRBJ1-5,TRBV25-1,CASSGDSSNQPQHF,TGTGCCAGCAGTGGGGACAGTAGCAATCAGCCCCAGCATTTT
NA,NA,TRBJ1-1,TRBV6-4,CATRRGTDTEAFF,TGTGCCACTCGGCGCGGAACGGACACTGAAGCTTTCTTT
NA,NA,TRBJ2-2,TRBV7-8,CASSLVQRNTGELFF,TGTGCCAGCAGCTTAGTACAACGGAACACCGGGGAGCTGTTTTTT
NA,NA,TRBJ2-7,TRBV6-6,CASSFLHQDSYEQYF,TGTGCCAGCAGTTTCCTCCATCAGGACTCCTACGAGCAGTACTTC
TRBD1,NA,TRBJ2-1,TRBV5-6,CASSLGQSSYNEQFF,TGTGCCAGCAGTCTGGGACAGAGCTCCTACAATGAGCAGTTCTTC
NA,once,TRBJ2-7,TRBV7-3,CASSPDPGEVYEQYF,TGTGCCAGCAGCCCCGACCCCGGGGAGGTCTACGAGCAGTACTTC
NA,NA,TRBJ2-7,TRBV10-3,CAISEEAYEQYF,TGTGCCATCAGTGAGGAGGCCTACGAGCAGTACTTC
NA,NA,TRBJ1-2,TRBV18,CASSPTELRWYGYTF,TGTGCCAGCTCACCAACGGAACTAAGGTGGTATGGCTACACCTTC
NA,NA,TRBJ1-1,TRBV2,CASSEGGAMNTEAFF,TGTGCCAGCAGTGAGGGGGGCGCCATGAACACTGAAGCTTTCTTT
TRBD1,NA,TRBJ2-5,TRBV28,CASRSRQGKETQYF,TGTGCCAGCAGGAGCAGACAGGGAAAAGAGACCCAGTACTTC
NA,once,TRBJ1-5,TRBV27,CACGQTSNQPQHF,TGTGCCTGCGGACAGACTAGCAATCAGCCCCAGCATTTT
TRBD2,few,TRBJ2-7,TRBV6-1,CASSEGTSGSYEQYF,TGTGCCAGCAGTGAAGGGACTAGCGGGAGTTACGAGCAGTACTTC
NA,once,TRBJ1-2,TRBV12-5,CASGLVPGSSNYGYTF,TGTGCTAGTGGTTTGGTACCCGGGTCATCAAACTATGGCTACACCTTC
NA,NA,TRBJ1-2,TRBV9,CASSPHTWERDGYTF,TGTGCCAGCAGCCCCCATACTTGGGAACGGGATGGCTACACCTTC
NA,few,TRBJ1-1,TRBV29-1,CSVGSIAMDTEAFF,TGCAGCGTTGGTTCGATCGCAATGGACACTGAAGCTTTCTTT
NA,NA,TRBJ1-2,TRBV27,CASSPGGNYGYTF,TGTGCCAGCAGTCCCGGGGGAAACTATGGCTACACCTTC
NA,NA,TRBJ1-2,TRBV6-1,CASSEGYRDNYTF,TGTGCCAGCAGTGAAGGTTACCGGGACAACTACACCTTC
TRBD1,NA,TRBJ1-1,TRBV29-1,CSVAGTGVSQGAFF,TGCAGCGTAGCCGGGACAGGGGTCTCTCAAGGAGCTTTCTTT
NA,once,TRBJ1-5,TRBV27,CASGDGVGQPQHF,TGTGCCAGCGGGGACGGGGTGGGACAGCCCCAGCATTTT
TRBD2,once,TRBJ2-7,TRBV10-2,CASMDGRYSWEQYF,TGCGCCAGCATGGACGGGAGGTACTCTTGGGAGCAGTACTTC